The 17 T cell receptor beta chains given below trace back to one sample, sequenced in a study of CD8+ T cells in alopecia areata (dated by TCRdb to between 2017 and 2018). Libraries were built with the immunoSEQ multiplex PCR assay. RNA was extracted from all samples and reverse transcribed into cDNA as template for TCR sequencing. TCRdb's version of the immuneACCESS table is confined to in-frame rearrangements and falls short of the full clone set. An unresolved V gene accounts for under half of the shortfall where checked; the remainder is of unknown origin. The table for this sample lists 90,000 to 120,000 clones; 80% to 85% of them were counted only once. The top ten hold 20% to 25% of the sample. The sample's time point, from its label and the paper: 24 weeks on oral tofacitinib. Explained via the paper, the treatment or condition label denotes: oral pan-JAK inhibitor, 5-10 mg twice daily. The sample here was CD8+ T cells sorted from blood, taken at week 24, from a patient treated with tofacitinib. These receptors were collected from a human donor with alopecia areata.

With regard to this clone: The junction does not match germline at one end; this may be a read error. The chain carries TRBV7-7 and TRBJ2-7; D not certain. The germline gives CDR1 SSHAT, CDR2 FNYEAQ (reference sequence). CDR3 length equals 12 residues. The CDR3 loop reads CASTPPSYEQYF. DNA for the CDR3: TGTGCTAGCACCCCCCCCTCTTACGAGCAGTACTTC.

The J gene is TRBJ1-1, the V gene TRBV5-4, with D possibly matching TRBD1 (6 bases). The CDR3 runs to 17 residues. The V gene lost 0 bases and the J gene lost 0 bases, with 15 bases spanning the gap. Germline V gives CDR1 SGHNT, CDR2 YYREEE (reference sequence). CDR3 bases: TGTGCCAGCAGCTTGGCCAGGGGTATGGGCCTGAACACTGAAGCTTTCTTT. Translating gives CASSLARGMGLNTEAFF. Complete variable domain (other parts from reference TRBV5-4 and TRBJ1-1): ETGVTQSPTHLIKTRGQQVTLRCSSQSGHNTVSWYQQALGQGPQFIFQYYREEENGRGNFPPRFSGLQFPNYSSELNVNALELDDSALYLCASSLARGMGLNTEAFFGQGTRLTVV.

The chain carries TRBV19 and TRBJ2-3; the D is unclear. This CDR3 comprises 13 residues. The germline V gene encodes CDR1 LNHDA and CDR2 SQIVND (reference sequence). The V end lost 3 bases, the J end lost 2 bases, and 6 bases lay between the germline ends. DNA for the CDR3: TGTGCCAGTAGTATCGTGAACACAGATACGCAGTATTTT. It is translated as CASSIVNTDTQYF.

This chain uses TRBV27 with TRBJ2-2; possibly TRBD1 for D (6 bases). V gave up 7 bases and J gave up 4 bases, with 16 bases separating them. CDR1 is MNHEY and CDR2 is SMNVEV in the germline V gene (reference sequence). CDR3 length equals 15 residues. Written as DNA, the CDR3 is TGTGCCAGCACCGAAAGGGGGTCGGGCACCGGGGAGCTGTTTTTT. Amino acid sequence: CASTERGSGTGELFF.

This clone occurred a few times. The chain has TRBV29-1 and TRBJ1-1, with D hard to call. The CDR3 runs 11 residues. Germline V gene lookup returns CDR1 SQVTM and CDR2 ANQGSEA. V was clipped by 5 bases and J by 3 bases, with 7 bases between them. In nucleotides, the CDR3 is TGCAGCGTTTCCCGGGACACTGAAGCTTTCTTT. This encodes CSVSRDTEAFF.

The chain is built from TRBV27 and TRBJ2-5; 9 bases agree with TRBD2. Germline loops: CDR1 MNHEY, CDR2 SMNVEV (reference sequence). The CDR3 contains 14 residues. After removal of 6 bases from V and 4 bases from J, the junction contained 6 bases not matched to a gene. CDR3 in DNA: TGTGCCAGCAGAGGCGGGGGGGCAGGAGAGACCCAGTACTTC. Protein sequence: CASRGGGAGETQYF.

The rearrangement joins TRBV5-1 to TRBJ2-1, with D uncertain. Trimming took off 0 bases at V and 4 bases at J, with 11 bases between the two ends. Germline V gene lookup returns CDR1 SGHRS and CDR2 YFSETQ. This CDR3 has 15 amino acids. CDR3 sequence: CASSLEQILYNEQFF. CDR3 nucleotides: TGCGCCAGCAGCTTGGAACAGATCCTTTACAATGAGCAGTTCTTC.

This chain uses TRBV9 with TRBJ2-7; maybe TRBD2 (7 bases). CDR1 is SGDLS and CDR2 is YYNGEE in the germline V gene. V dropped 6 bases and J dropped 6 bases, with 19 bases sitting between them. This CDR3 spans 14 amino acids. The CDR3 sequence: CASNTGGGAGEQYF. The DNA for the CDR3 is TGTGCCAGCAACACCGGAGGGGGGGCAGGCGAGCAGTACTTC.

The count of this clone is one. The sample carries other DNA sequences with the same CDR3. The CDR3: CASSQEGQGAAYEQYF. CDR3 bases: TGTGCCAGCAGCCAAGAGGGACAGGGGGCGGCCTACGAGCAGTACTTC. V usage is TRBV4-2 and J usage is TRBJ2-7; 12 bases align to TRBD1. Germline values: CDR1 LGHNA, CDR2 YNFKEQ. V was pared by 0 bases and J by 2 bases, with 2 bases of the junction left unmatched. This CDR3 has 16 amino acids.

As DNA, the CDR3 is TGTGCCAGCAGTGCATGGGACACCGGGGAGCTGTTTTTT. Its protein product is CASSAWDTGELFF. The chain links TRBV2 to TRBJ2-2; D unresolved. The V gene's germline CDR1 is SNHLY and CDR2 FYNNEI. V was shortened by 4 bases and J by 3 bases, with 6 bases between the two germline ends. CDR3 length equals 13 residues.

This clone was observed a handful of times. The chain uses TRBV27 and TRBJ2-2, with a weak D call TRBD2 (7 bases). The CDR3 has 15 residues. Germline CDR1 reads MNHEY; CDR2 reads SMNVEV (reference sequence). Between the trimmed V and J ends, which lost 1 base and 7 bases, there was a span of 13 bases. The CDR3 loop is CASSLWGGADGELFF. The DNA for the CDR3 is TGTGCCAGCAGTTTATGGGGGGGCGCGGACGGGGAGCTGTTTTTT.

The rearrangement uses TRBV4-1 and TRBJ2-7; 12 bases line up with TRBD1. The CDR3 loop spans 16 amino acids. Germline CDR1 and CDR2: MGHRA and YSYEKL. J was trimmed by 2 bases and V by 2 bases; bases with no gene match: 4. As DNA, the CDR3 is TGCGCCAGCAGCCAACCCGGGACAGGGGGCCCCTACGAGCAGTACTTC. It specifies CASSQPGTGGPYEQYF.

The chain carries TRBV5-6 and TRBJ2-7, with D perhaps TRBD2 (5 bases). The ends were cut back, 4 bases at V and 5 bases at J, with 13 bases in the middle. Germline V CDR1 and CDR2: SGHDT, YYEEEE. There are 13 residues in the CDR3. The CDR3 sequence is CASSPPAGHEQYF. The CDR3 region has the DNA TGTGCCAGCAGCCCCCCGGCGGGCCACGAGCAGTACTTC.

V gene TRBV7-2 combines with J gene TRBJ2-7; D perhaps matches TRBD1 (6 bases). V was shortened by 4 bases and J by 2 bases, with 15 bases between the two germline ends. Germline loops: CDR1 SGHTA, CDR2 FQGNSA. The CDR3 consists of 15 residues. As DNA, the CDR3 is TGTGCCAGCAGCTCTTCCGGGACATGGGCCTACGAGCAGTACTTC. Protein: CASSSSGTWAYEQYF. Complete variable domain (other parts from reference TRBV7-2 and TRBJ2-7): GAGVSQSPSNKVTEKGKDVELRCDPISGHTALYWYRQSLGQGLEFLIYFQGNSAPDKSGLPSDRFSAERTGGSVSTLTIQRTQQEDSAVYLCASSSSGTWAYEQYFGPGTRLTVT.

This clone was observed a single time. The chain links TRBV5-1 to TRBJ2-7; 8 bases match TRBD2. This CDR3 is built from 13 residues. J was trimmed by 6 bases and V by 1 base; bases with no gene match: 3. Germline V CDR1 and CDR2: SGHRS, YFSETQ. The CDR3 sequence is CASSLSGTSEQYF. Here the CDR3 DNA reads TGCGCCAGCAGCTTGTCAGGGACTAGCGAGCAGTACTTC. Full variable domain (outside the CDR3, taken from reference TRBV5-1 and TRBJ2-7): KAGVTQTPRYLIKTRGQQVTLSCSPISGHRSVSWYQQTPGQGLQFLFEYFSETQRNKGNFPGRFSGRQFSNSRSEMNVSTLELGDSALYLCASSLSGTSEQYFGPGTRLTVT.

This clone is a singleton in its sample. The identical CDR3 is also encoded by other nucleotide sequences in the sample. The V and J genes are TRBV29-1 and TRBJ2-7; tentatively, D is TRBD1 or TRBD2 (5 bases each). The CDR3 has 13 residues. Trimming shortened V by 7 bases and J by 4 bases, and 17 bases separated the two germline ends. CDR1 and CDR2 from the germline V gene are SQVTM and ANQGSEA. CDR3 coding DNA: TGCAGCGCCGGGACGGGGCTTACGTACGAGCAGTACTTC. It codes for CSAGTGLTYEQYF.

The V and J genes are TRBV9 and TRBJ2-7; tentatively, D is TRBD1 (6 bases). V lost 0 bases, J lost 5 bases, and 18 bases lay in between. The CDR3 extends over 16 amino acids. Germline CDR1 is SGDLS and CDR2 is YYNGEE. The CDR3 bases are TGTGCCAGCAGCGTAGACAGGGACCAGGGTTGGGACGAGCAGTACTTC. It translates to CASSVDRDQGWDEQYF.